This T cell receptor (beta chain) is from a study of T cells in localized non-small cell lung cancer (dated by TCRdb to about 2020). For the wider study: T cell repertoires of 200 to 250 early-stage NSCLC patients were analyzed, with tumors being compared against uninvolved tumor-adjacent lungs. The cohort was made up of around 250 treatment-naive NSCLC patients whose localized lung tumors had been resected. NSCLC patients had a mean age of roughly 66 years, and 120 to 150 were male and nearly 110 female.

Study-level results and caveats: Uninvolved tumor-adjacent lung showed the highest T cell clonality, higher than tumor, which suggests more focused antigenic responses in the adjacent lung. Of the top 100 tumor clones, a median of 57 were detected in paired uninvolved adjacent lung; roughly 29 were also among that lung's top 100. Because multi-region sequencing of the tumors was not done, intratumor heterogeneity could not be ruled out. Longer overall survival was associated with higher T cell density in blood, whereas shorter survival was associated with higher clonality in adjacent lung. Because the study design was exploratory, TCR variables were selected using unadjusted p-values without false-discovery rate correction.

At diagnosis, tumor, uninvolved tumor-adjacent lung and peripheral blood were collected and then preserved as a mix of FFPE and fresh-frozen material. For TCR repertoire profiling, blood samples were analyzed in the form of peripheral blood mononuclear cells. This clone appeared once. Its antigen target is currently unknown. Qualities for individual bases were not recorded, and no much larger clone is one base off. The germline V gene gives CDR1 as SGHRS and CDR2 as YFSETQ. V gives up 0 bases and J gives up 2 bases, and the segment between their germline ends measures 11 bases. Including the terminal cysteine and phenylalanine, the CDR3 comprises 15 residues. Only the CDR3 DNA stays, 45 bases, in frame from base 1. TCR beta CDR3 regions were sequenced from DNA using the immunoSEQ Assay. The authors' pipeline ran thus. T cell density was computed as TCR beta template counts normalized to usable DNA estimated by amplifying housekeeping genes. Richness was estimated using the preseqR package, with extrapolation to 400,000 templates for PBMC samples and to 120,000 templates for tissue samples. Clonality was defined as one minus Pielou's evenness. Tissue-enriched TCRs were identified by differential abundance testing using productive amino-acid clonotypes, minimum total count 5 and alpha 0.1. The Jaccard Index and the Morisita Overlap Index were used to measure how much the repertoires overlapped between compartments. GLIPH clustered TCR beta CDR3s with public tetramer-defined viral CDR3s; viral motifs required at least three viral sequences plus V-gene enrichment. Here the immuneACCESS table is served through TCRdb, limited to in-frame sequences with V and J called. Missing clones are a known gap in these copies; in checked studies unresolved V genes cover under half, and the rest lacks a known reason. V and J calls and clone size are copied from that table; D and trimming were computed from the DNA. In all, the sample holds nearly 40,000 clones, and around 86% of those were seen once. The leading ten clones occupy about 4% of the sample.

This clonotype was sampled from a man between 18 and 55 years old with stage I lung adenocarcinoma. The sample consisted of peripheral blood, taken before any cancer treatment. The receptor chain draws on TRBV5-1 and TRBJ2-5; confidence is insufficient to name the D gene. The DNA is as follows: TGCGCCAGCAGCTTGGCCGCTAGTTCACAAGAGACCCAGTACTTC. Translated, this is CASSLAASSQETQYF.